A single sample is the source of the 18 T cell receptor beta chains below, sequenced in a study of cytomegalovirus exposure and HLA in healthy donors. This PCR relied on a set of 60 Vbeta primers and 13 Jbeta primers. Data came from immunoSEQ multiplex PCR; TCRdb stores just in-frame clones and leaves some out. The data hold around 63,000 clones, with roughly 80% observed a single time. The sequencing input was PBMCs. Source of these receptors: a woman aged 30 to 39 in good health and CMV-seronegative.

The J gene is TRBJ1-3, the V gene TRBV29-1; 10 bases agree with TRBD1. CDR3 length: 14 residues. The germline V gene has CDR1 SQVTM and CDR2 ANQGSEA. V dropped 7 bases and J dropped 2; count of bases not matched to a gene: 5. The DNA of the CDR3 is TGCAGCGCCCGGACAGGGGGAACTGGAAACACCATATATTTT. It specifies CSARTGGTGNTIYF.

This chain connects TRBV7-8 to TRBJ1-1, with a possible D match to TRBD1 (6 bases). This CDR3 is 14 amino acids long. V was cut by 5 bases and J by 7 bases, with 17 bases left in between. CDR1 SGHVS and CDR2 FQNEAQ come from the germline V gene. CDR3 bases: TGTGCCAGCAGCCTACCCCGCAGGGGCTTTGAAGCTTTCTTT. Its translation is CASSLPRRGFEAFF. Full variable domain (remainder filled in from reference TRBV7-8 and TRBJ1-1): GAGVSQSPRYKVAKRGQDVALRCDPISGHVSLFWYQQALGQGPEFLTYFQNEAQLDKSGLPSDRFFAERPEGSVSTLKIQRTQQEDSAVYLCASSLPRRGFEAFFGQGTRLTVV.

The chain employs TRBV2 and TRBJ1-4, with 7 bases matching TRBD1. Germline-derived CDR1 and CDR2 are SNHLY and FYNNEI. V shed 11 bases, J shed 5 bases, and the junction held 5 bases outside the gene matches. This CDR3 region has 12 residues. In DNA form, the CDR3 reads TGTGCCGGGGGACAGCGGAATGAAAAACTGTTTTTT. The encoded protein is CAGGQRNEKLFF.

CDR3 sequence (DNA): TGTGCCAGCAGCTTATGGGGGGGAGGGGGGGATGAGCAGTTCTTC. This encodes CASSLWGGGGDEQFF. The chain joins TRBV11-3 to TRBJ2-1, with a possible D match to TRBD2 (7 bases). The CDR3 consists of 15 residues. The germline V and J ends were trimmed by 2 bases and 8 bases, with 16 bases remaining between them. The germline V gene encodes CDR1 SGHNT and CDR2 YENEEA.

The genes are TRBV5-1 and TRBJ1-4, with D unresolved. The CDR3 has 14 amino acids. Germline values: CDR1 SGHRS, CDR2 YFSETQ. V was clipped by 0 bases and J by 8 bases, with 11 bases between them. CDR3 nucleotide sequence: TGCGCCAGCAGCTTGGTCCCCCCGGGGGAAAAACTGTTTTTT. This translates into CASSLVPPGEKLFF.

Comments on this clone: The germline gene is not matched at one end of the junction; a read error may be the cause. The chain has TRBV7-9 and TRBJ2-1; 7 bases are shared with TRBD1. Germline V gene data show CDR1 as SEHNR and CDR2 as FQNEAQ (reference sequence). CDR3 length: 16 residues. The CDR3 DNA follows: TGTTCCAGCACCTCCGGACAGGCGGCCAACCTCAATGAGCAGTTCTTC. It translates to CSSTSGQAANLNEQFF.

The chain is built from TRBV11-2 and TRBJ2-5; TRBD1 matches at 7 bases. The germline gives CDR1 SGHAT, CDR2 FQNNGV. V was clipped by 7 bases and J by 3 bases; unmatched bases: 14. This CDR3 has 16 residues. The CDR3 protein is CASNSFRDRDKETQYF. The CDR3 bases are TGTGCCAGCAATTCCTTCCGGGACAGAGATAAAGAGACCCAGTACTTC. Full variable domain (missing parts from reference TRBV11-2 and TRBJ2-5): EAGVAQSPRYKIIEKRQSVAFWCNPISGHATLYWYQQILGQGPKLLIQFQNNGVVDDSQLPKDRFSAERLKGVDSTLKIQPAKLEDSAVYLCASNSFRDRDKETQYFGPGTRLLVL.

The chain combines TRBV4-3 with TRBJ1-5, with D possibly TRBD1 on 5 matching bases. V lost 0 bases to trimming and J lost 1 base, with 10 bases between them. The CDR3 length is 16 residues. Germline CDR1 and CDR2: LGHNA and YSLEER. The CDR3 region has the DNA TGCGCCAGCAGCCAAGACAGGGAGGAAAGCAATCAGCCCCAGCATTTT. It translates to CASSQDREESNQPQHF.

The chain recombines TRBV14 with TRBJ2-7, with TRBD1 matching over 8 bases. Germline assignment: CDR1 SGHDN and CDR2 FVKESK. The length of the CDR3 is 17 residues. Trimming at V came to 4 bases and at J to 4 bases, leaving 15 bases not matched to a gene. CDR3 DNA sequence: TGTGCCAGCAGCCTTCGGACAGGGTCGCTCCTAATATACGAGCAGTACTTC. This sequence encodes CASSLRTGSLLIYEQYF. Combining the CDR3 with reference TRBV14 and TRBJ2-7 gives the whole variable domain EAGVTQFPSHSVIEKGQTVTLRCDPISGHDNLYWYRRVMGKEIKFLLHFVKESKQDESGMPNNRFLAERTGGTYSTLKVQPAELEDSGVYFCASSLRTGSLLIYEQYFGPGTRLTVT.

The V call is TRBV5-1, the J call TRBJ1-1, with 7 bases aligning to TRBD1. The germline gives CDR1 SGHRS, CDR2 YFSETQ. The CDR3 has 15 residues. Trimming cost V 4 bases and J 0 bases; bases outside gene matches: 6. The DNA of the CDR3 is TGCGCCAGCAGCGTAGGACAGGTAATGAACACTGAAGCTTTCTTT. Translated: CASSVGQVMNTEAFF.

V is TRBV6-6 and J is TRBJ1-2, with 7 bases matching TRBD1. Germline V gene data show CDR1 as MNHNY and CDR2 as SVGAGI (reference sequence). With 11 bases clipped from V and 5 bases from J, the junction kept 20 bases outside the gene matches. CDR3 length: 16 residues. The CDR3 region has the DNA TGTGCCTCCGGAGGGGGACAGACATTGCCCCTTTATGGCTACACCTTC. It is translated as CASGGGQTLPLYGYTF.

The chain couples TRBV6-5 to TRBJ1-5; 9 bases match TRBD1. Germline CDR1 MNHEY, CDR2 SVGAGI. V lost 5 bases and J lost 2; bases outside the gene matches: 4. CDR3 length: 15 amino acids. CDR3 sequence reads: CASSRTGERNQPQHF. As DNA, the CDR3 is TGTGCCAGCAGTCGGACAGGGGAACGCAATCAGCCCCAGCATTTT.

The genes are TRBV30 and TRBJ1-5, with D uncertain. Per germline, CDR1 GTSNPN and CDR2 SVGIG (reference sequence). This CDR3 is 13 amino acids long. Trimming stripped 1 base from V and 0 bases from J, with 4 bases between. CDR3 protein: CAWSGHSNQPQHF. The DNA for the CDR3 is TGTGCCTGGAGTGGACATAGCAATCAGCCCCAGCATTTT. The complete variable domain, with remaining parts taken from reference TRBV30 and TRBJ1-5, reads SQTIHQWPATLVQPVGSPLSLECTVEGTSNPNLYWYRQAAGRGLQLLFYSVGIGQISSEVPQNLSASRPQDRQFILSSKKLLLSDSGFYLCAWSGHSNQPQHFGDGTRLSIL.

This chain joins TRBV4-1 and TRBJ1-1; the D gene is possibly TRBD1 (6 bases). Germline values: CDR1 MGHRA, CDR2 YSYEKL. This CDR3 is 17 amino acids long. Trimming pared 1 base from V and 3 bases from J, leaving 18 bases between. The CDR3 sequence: CASSQVGGGRGYTEAFF. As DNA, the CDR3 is TGCGCCAGCAGCCAAGTCGGCGGGGGCCGCGGGTACACTGAAGCTTTCTTT.

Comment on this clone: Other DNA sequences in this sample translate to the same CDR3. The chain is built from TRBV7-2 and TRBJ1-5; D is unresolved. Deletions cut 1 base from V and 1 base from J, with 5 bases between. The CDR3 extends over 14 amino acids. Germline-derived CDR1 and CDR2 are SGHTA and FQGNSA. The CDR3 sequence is CASSLDSSNQPQHF. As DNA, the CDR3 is TGTGCCAGCAGCTTAGATAGCAGCAATCAGCCCCAGCATTTT.

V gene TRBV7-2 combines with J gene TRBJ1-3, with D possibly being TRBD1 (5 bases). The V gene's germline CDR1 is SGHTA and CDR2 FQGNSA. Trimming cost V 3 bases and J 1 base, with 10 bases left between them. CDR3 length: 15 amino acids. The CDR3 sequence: CASSFSAGSGNTIYF. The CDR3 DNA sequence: TGTGCCAGCAGCTTCTCGGCAGGGTCTGGAAACACCATATATTTT.

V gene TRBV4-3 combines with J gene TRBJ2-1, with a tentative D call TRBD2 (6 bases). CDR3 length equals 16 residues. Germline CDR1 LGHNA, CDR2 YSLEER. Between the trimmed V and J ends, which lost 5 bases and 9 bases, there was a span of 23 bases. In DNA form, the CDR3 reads TGCGCCAGCAGCACCTTAGCGGACCAAACAGGAGGTGAGCAGTTCTTC. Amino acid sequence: CASSTLADQTGGEQFF.

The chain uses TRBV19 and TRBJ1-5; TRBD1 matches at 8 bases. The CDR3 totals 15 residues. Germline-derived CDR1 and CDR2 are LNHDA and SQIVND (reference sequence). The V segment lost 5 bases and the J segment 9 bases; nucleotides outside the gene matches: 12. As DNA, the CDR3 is TGTGCCAGTAGTGGGCCAGGGACAGGTCTTGGGCCCCAGCATTTT. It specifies CASSGPGTGLGPQHF.